Sequencing of this T cell receptor (beta chain) was carried out in a study of cytomegalovirus exposure and HLA in healthy donors. Study as a whole: Genotyping of more than 300 donors showed that about 83% belonged to the Caucasian-associated ancestry cluster.

Overall study results and limits: In an earlier analysis, in 587 donors, most V segments appeared productive either ~90% or ~30% of the time.

Comment on this clone: Its antigen remains unidentified.

Trimming shortened V by 6 bases and J by 6 bases, and 16 bases separated the two germline ends. Germline V lookup: CDR1 GTSNPN, CDR2 SVGIG (reference sequence). The CDR3 extends over 13 amino acids. Vbeta (60) and Jbeta (13) primers were used in the PCR. The data were produced by immunoSEQ multiplex PCR, yet TCRdb's version contains in-frame clones alone and is incomplete. Of over 150,000 clones in the sample, around three quarters were seen once. This sequence joins TRBV30 and TRBJ2-3; the D is unclear. The specimen sequenced was PBMCs. This sequence originates from a woman between 18 and 29 years old in good health and CMV-seronegative. The CDR3 here is CACSQSVVDTQYF. The DNA of the CDR3 is TGTGCCTGCTCACAGTCTGTCGTGGATACGCAGTATTTT.